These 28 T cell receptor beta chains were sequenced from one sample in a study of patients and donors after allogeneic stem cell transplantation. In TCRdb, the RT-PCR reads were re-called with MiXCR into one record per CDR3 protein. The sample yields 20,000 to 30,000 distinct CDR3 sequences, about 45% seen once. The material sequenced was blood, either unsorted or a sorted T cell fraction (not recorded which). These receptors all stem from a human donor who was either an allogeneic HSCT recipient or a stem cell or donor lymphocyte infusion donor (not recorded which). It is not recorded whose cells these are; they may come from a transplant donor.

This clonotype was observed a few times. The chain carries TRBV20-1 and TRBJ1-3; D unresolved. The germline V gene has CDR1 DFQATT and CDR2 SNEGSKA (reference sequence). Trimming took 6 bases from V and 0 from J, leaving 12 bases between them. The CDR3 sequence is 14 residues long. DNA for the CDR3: TGCAGTGCCCAACACCCAGTCTCTGGAAACACCATATATTTT. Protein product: CSAQHPVSGNTIYF.

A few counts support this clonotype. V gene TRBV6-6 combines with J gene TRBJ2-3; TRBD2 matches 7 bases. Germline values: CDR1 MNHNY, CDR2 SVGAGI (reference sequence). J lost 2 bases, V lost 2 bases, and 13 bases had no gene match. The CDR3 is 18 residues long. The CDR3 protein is CASSYPDQREESTDTQYF. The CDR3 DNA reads TGTGCCAGCAGTTACCCAGACCAACGGGAGGAATCCACAGATACGCAGTATTTT.

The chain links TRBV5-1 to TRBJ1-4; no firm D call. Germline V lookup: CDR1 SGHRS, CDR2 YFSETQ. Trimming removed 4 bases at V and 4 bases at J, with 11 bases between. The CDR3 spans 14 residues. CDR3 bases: TGCGCCAGCAGCCTCCGGGCCAGTAATGAAAAACTGTTTTTT. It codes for CASSLRASNEKLFF.

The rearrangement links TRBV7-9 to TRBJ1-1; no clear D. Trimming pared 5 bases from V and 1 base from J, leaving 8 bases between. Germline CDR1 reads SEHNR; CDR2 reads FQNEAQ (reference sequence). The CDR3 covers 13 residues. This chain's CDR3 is CASSINKNTEAFF. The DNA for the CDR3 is TGTGCCAGCAGCATTAACAAGAACACTGAAGCTTTCTTT.

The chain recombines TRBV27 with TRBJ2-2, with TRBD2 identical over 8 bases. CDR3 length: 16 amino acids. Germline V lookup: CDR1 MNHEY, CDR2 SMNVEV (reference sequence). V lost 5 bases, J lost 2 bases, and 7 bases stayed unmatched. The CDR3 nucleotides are TGTGCCAGCAGTCGTATTAGCGGGGTCAACACCGGGGAGCTGTTTTTT. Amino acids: CASSRISGVNTGELFF.

CDR3 in DNA: TGTGCCAGCAACCCCGTTTACAGGGAGAGGGGTTCACCCCTCCACTTT. Its protein is CASNPVYRERGSPLHF. This rearrangement joins TRBV6-1 to TRBJ1-6; D possibly corresponds to TRBD1 (6 bases). The CDR3 totals 16 residues. The germline V gene has CDR1 MNHNS and CDR2 SASEGT. The V end lost 7 bases, the J end lost 9 bases, and 22 bases lay between the germline ends.

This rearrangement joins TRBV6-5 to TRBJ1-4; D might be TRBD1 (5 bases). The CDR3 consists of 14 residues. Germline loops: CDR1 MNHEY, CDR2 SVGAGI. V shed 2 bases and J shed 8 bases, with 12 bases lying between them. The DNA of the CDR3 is TGTGCCAGCAGTTACACGAGGGGAAAGGAAAAACTGTTTTTT. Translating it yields CASSYTRGKEKLFF.

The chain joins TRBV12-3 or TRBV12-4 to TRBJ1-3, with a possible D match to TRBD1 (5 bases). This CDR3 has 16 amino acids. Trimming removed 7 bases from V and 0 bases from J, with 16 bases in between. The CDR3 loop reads CASTARGEYSGNTIYF. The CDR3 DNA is TGTGCCAGCACCGCGAGGGGTGAATACTCTGGAAACACCATATATTTT.

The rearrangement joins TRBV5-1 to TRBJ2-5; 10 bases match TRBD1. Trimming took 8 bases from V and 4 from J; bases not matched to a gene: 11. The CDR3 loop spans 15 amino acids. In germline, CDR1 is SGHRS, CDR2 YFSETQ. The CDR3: CASRVSGTGAETQYF. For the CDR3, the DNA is TGCGCCAGTCGAGTTTCCGGGACAGGGGCAGAGACCCAGTACTTC.

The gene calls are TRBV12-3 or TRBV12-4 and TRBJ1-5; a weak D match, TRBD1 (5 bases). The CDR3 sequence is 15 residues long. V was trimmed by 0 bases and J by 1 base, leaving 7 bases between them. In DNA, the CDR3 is TGTGCCAGCAGTTTAGCGGGGCTCAGCAATCAGCCCCAGCATTTT. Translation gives CASSLAGLSNQPQHF.

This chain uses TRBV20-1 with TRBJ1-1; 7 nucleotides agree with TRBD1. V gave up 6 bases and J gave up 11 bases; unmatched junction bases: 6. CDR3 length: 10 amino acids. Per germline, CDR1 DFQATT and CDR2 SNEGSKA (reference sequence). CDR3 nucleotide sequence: TGCAGTGCACTGGACAGGAGGGCTTTCTTT. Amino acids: CSALDRRAFF.

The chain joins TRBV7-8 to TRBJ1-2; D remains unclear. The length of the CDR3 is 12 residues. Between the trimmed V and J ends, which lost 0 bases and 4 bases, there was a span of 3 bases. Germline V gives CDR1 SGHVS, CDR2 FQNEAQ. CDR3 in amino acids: CASSLAGYGYTF. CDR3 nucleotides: TGTGCCAGCAGCTTAGCTGGCTATGGCTACACCTTC.

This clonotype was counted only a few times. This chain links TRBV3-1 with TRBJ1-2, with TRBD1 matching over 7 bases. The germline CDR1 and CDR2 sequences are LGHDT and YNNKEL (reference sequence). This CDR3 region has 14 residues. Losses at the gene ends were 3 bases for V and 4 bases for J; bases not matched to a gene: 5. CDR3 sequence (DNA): TGTGCCAGCAGCCATGTGCAGGGGGGCTATGGCTACACCTTC. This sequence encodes CASSHVQGGYGYTF.

The CDR3 loop reads CASSMGDGYTEAFF. For the CDR3, the DNA is TGTGCCAGCAGTATGGGAGACGGATACACTGAAGCTTTCTTT. V is TRBV6-5 and J is TRBJ1-1; D is unresolved. This CDR3 has 14 residues. Trimming cost V 5 bases and J 3 bases, with 13 bases left between them. Per germline, CDR1 MNHEY and CDR2 SVGAGI.

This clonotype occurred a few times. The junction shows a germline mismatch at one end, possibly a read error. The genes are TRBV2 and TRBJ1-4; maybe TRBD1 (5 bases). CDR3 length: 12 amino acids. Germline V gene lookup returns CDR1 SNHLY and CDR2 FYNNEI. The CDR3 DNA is TGTGCCAGCGGCAGGGTTAATGGAAAACTGTTTTTT. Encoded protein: CASGRVNGKLFF.

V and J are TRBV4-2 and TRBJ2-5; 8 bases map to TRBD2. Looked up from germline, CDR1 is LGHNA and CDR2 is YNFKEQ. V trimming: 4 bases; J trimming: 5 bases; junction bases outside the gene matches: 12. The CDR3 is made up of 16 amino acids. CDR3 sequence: CASSLQTSVPWETQYF. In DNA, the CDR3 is TGTGCCAGCAGCCTACAGACTAGCGTCCCATGGGAGACCCAGTACTTC.

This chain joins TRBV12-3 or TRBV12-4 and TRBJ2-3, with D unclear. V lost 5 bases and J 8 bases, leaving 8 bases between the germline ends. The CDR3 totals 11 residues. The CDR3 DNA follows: TGTGCCAGCAGTCCTCTCGGTACGCAGTATTTT. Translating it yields CASSPLGTQYF.

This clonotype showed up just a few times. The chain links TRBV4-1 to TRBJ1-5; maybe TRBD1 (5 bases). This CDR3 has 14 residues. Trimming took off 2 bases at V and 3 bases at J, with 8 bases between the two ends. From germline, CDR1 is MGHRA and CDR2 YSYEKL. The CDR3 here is CASSQLGVNQPQHF. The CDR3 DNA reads TGCGCCAGCAGCCAATTAGGGGTCAATCAGCCCCAGCATTTT.

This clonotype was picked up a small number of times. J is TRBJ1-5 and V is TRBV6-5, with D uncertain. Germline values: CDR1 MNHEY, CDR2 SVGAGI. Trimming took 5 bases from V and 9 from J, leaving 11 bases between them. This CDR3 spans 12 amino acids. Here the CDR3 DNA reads TGTGCCAGCAGTCAGTTCACTCCGCCCCAGCATTTT. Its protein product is CASSQFTPPQHF.

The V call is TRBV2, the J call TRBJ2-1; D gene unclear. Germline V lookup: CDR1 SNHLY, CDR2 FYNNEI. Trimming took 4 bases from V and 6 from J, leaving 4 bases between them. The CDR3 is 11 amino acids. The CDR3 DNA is TGTGCCAGCAGTGTGTCCAATGAGCAGTTCTTC. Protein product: CASSVSNEQFF.

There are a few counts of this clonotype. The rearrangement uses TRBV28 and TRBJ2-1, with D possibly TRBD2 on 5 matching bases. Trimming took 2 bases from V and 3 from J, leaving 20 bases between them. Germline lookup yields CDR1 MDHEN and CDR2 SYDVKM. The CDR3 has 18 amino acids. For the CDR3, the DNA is TGTGCCAGCAGTTTACGGTTAGCTGTGGCGGGTATCTACAATGAGCAGTTCTTC. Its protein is CASSLRLAVAGIYNEQFF.

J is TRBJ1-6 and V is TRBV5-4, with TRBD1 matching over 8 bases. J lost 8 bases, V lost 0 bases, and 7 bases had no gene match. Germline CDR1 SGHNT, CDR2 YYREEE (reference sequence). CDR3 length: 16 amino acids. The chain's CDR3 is CASSLDTGQGDSPLHF. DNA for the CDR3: TGTGCCAGCAGCTTGGATACCGGACAGGGTGATTCACCCCTCCACTTT.

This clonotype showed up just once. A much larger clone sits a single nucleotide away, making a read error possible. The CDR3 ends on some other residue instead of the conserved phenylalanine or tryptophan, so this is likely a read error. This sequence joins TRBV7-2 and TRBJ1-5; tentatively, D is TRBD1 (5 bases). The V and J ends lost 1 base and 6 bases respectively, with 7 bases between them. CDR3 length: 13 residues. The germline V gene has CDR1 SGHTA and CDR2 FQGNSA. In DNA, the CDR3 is TGTGCCAGCAGCTTAGAGGGGTTTCAGCCCCAGCATTTG. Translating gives CASSLEGFQPQHL.

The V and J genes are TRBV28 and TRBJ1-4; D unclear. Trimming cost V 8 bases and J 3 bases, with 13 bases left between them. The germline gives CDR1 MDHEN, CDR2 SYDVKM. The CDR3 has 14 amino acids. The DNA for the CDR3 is TGTGCCAGCGGGCGCCTGCCGGCTAATGAAAAACTGTTTTTT. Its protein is CASGRLPANEKLFF.

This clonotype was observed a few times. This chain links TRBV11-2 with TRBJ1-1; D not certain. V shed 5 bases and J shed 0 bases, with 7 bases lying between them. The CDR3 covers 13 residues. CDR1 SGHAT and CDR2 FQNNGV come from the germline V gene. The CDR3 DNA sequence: TGTGCCAGCAGCCTCCCCCTGAACACTGAAGCTTTCTTT. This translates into CASSLPLNTEAFF. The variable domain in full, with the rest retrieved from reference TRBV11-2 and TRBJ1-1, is EAGVAQSPRYKIIEKRQSVAFWCNPISGHATLYWYQQILGQGPKLLIQFQNNGVVDDSQLPKDRFSAERLKGVDSTLKIQPAKLEDSAVYLCASSLPLNTEAFFGQGTRLTVV.

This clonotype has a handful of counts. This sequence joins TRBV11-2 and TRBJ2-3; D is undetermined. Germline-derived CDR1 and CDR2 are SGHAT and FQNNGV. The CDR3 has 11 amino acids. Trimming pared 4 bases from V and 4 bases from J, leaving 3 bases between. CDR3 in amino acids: CASSWSDTQYF. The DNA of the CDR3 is TGTGCCAGCAGCTGGTCAGATACGCAGTATTTT.

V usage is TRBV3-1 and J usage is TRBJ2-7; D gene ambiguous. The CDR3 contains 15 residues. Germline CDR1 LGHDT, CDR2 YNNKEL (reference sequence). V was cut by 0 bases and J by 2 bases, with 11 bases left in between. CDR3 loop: CASSQDWAVTYEQYF. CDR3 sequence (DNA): TGTGCCAGCAGCCAAGACTGGGCAGTCACCTACGAGCAGTACTTC.

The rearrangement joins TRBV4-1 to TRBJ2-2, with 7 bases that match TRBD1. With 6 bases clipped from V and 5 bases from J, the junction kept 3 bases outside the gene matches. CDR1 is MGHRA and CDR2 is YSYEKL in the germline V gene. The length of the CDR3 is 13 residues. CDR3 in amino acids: CASRDRRTGELFF. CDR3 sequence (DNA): TGCGCCAGCAGGGACAGGAGGACCGGGGAGCTGTTTTTT.